Each of the 9 T cell receptor beta chains below was sequenced from the same sample in a study of Ad26.COV2.S vaccination and SARS-CoV-2 variants. Some clones are missing from TCRdb's copy, which holds only in-frame ones; the method was immunoSEQ multiplex PCR. The sample has 350,000 to 500,000 clones; approximately 90% are singletons. Treatment given: some 20 received Ad26.COV2.S at low or high dose, single or two shots; about 5 received placebo; per-sample allocation not given. Samples came from day 63 after the first vaccine or placebo injection. Sequenced here: peripheral blood, sampled in a trial of Ad26.COV2.S vaccine versus placebo. The receptors here all came from a person between 18 and 59 years old who received the Ad26.COV2.S COVID-19 vaccine or a placebo.

CDR3 nucleotides: TGTGCCACCAGTGATCAGAGGACAGGGGGGGCTCAGCCCCAGCATTTT. It codes for CATSDQRTGGAQPQHF. The gene calls are TRBV24-1 and TRBJ1-5; TRBD1 agrees at 10 bases. This CDR3 contains 16 residues. The trim removed 3 bases at V and 6 bases at J, leaving 7 bases unmatched. Germline loops: CDR1 KGHDR, CDR2 SFDVKD.

The chain is built from TRBV6-2 or TRBV6-3 and TRBJ2-7; D remains unclear. With 5 bases removed from V and 4 bases from J, the gap between germline ends came to 27 bases. This CDR3 has 18 residues. Germline CDR1 reads MNHEY; CDR2 reads SVGEGT. The CDR3: CASSLPSSRSLRLYEQYF. The CDR3 coding sequence is TGTGCCAGCAGTCTACCCTCATCCCGCTCCCTTCGGTTGTACGAGCAGTACTTC.

The CDR3 spells CASSSHGGGKYYGYTF. Here the CDR3 DNA reads TGTGCCAGTAGTTCCCACGGAGGGGGAAAATACTATGGCTACACCTTC. This chain joins TRBV19 and TRBJ1-2; D may be TRBD1 (6 bases). This CDR3 has 16 residues. Germline loops: CDR1 LNHDA, CDR2 SQIVND (reference sequence). The V end was cut by 5 bases, the J end by 3 bases, with 19 bases between. Full variable domain (remainder filled in from reference TRBV19 and TRBJ1-2): DGGITQSPKYLFRKEGQNVTLSCEQNLNHDAMYWYRQDPGQGLRLIYYSQIVNDFQKGDIAEGYSVSREKKESFPLTVTSAQKNPTAFYLCASSSHGGGKYYGYTFGSGTRLTVV.

The chain joins TRBV19 to TRBJ2-6, with D possibly TRBD1 on 5 matching bases. This CDR3 has 16 residues. Germline assignment: CDR1 LNHDA and CDR2 SQIVND (reference sequence). V lost 4 bases and J lost 0, with 10 bases in between. CDR3 sequence (DNA): TGTGCCAGTAGTACAGGGCCAAGCTCTGGGGCCAACGTCCTGACTTTC. This sequence encodes CASSTGPSSGANVLTF. Supplemented by reference TRBV19 and TRBJ2-6, the full variable domain reads DGGITQSPKYLFRKEGQNVTLSCEQNLNHDAMYWYRQDPGQGLRLIYYSQIVNDFQKGDIAEGYSVSREKKESFPLTVTSAQKNPTAFYLCASSTGPSSGANVLTFGAGSRLTVL.

This chain links TRBV7-9 with TRBJ2-3; TRBD1 agrees at 11 bases. The germline CDR1 and CDR2 sequences are SEHNR and FQNEAQ (reference sequence). This CDR3 contains 18 residues. Trimming cost V 2 bases and J 0 bases; bases outside gene matches: 7. This chain's CDR3 is CASSLRTGGGWSTDTQYF. The CDR3 coding sequence is TGTGCCAGCAGCTTAAGGACAGGGGGCGGTTGGAGCACAGATACGCAGTATTTT.

The V and J genes are TRBV10-1 and TRBJ2-3; D is unclear. The germline CDR1 and CDR2 sequences are WNHNN and SYGVQD (reference sequence). The CDR3 runs 12 residues. V was clipped by 3 bases and J by 2 bases, with 3 bases between them. CDR3 amino acids: CASSENTDTQYF. The CDR3 DNA reads TGCGCCAGCAGTGAAAACACAGATACGCAGTATTTT.

J is TRBJ2-7 and V is TRBV7-2, with 9 positions matching TRBD1. Trimming took 1 base from V and 1 from J; bases not matched to a gene: 5. This CDR3 has 16 residues. CDR1 is SGHTA and CDR2 is FQGNSA in the germline V gene. The DNA for the CDR3 is TGTGCCAGCAGCTTAGGCGGTGGGACAGGGTCCTACGAGCAGTACTTC. Amino acid sequence: CASSLGGGTGSYEQYF. Based on the CDR3 plus reference TRBV7-2 and TRBJ2-7, the full variable domain is GAGVSQSPSNKVTEKGKDVELRCDPISGHTALYWYRQSLGQGLEFLIYFQGNSAPDKSGLPSDRFSAERTGGSVSTLTIQRTQQEDSAVYLCASSLGGGTGSYEQYFGPGTRLTVT.

V and J are TRBV9 and TRBJ1-1; D unresolved. Germline lookup yields CDR1 SGDLS and CDR2 YYNGEE. This CDR3 spans 17 amino acids. The V gene lost 0 bases and the J gene lost 0 bases, with 15 bases spanning the gap. The chain's CDR3 is CASSVVDAATVNTEAFF. The CDR3 DNA follows: TGTGCCAGCAGCGTAGTGGATGCTGCGACGGTGAACACTGAAGCTTTCTTT.

This chain uses TRBV6-4 with TRBJ1-2, with D perhaps matching TRBD1 (6 bases). The V gene's germline CDR1 is MRHNA and CDR2 SNTAGT. The CDR3 spans 16 residues. Trimming shortened V by 7 bases and J by 4 bases, and 22 bases separated the two germline ends. CDR3: CASKWDTRTTSYGYTF. The CDR3 coding sequence is TGTGCCAGCAAATGGGACACTCGGACCACTAGCTATGGCTACACCTTC.